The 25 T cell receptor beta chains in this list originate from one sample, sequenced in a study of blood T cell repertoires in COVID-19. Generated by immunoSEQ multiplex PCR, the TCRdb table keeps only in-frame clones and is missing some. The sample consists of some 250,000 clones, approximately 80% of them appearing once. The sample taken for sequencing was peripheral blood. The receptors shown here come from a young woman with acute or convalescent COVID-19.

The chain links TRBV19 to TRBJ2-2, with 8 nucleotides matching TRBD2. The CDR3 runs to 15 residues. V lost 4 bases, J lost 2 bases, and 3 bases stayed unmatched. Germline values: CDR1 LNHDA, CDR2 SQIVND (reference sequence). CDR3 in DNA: TGTGCCAGTAGTACCGGGACTAGTAACACCGGGGAGCTGTTTTTT. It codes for CASSTGTSNTGELFF.

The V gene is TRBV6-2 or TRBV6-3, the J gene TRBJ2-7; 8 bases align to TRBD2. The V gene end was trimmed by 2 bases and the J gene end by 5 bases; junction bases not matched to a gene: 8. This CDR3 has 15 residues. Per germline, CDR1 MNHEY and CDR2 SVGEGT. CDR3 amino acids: CASSYGSGSPHEQYF. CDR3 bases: TGTGCCAGCAGTTACGGCAGCGGGAGTCCCCACGAGCAGTACTTC.

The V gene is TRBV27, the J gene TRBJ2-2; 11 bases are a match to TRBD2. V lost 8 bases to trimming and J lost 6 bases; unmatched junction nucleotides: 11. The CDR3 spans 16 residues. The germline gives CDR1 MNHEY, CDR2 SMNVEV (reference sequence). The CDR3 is CASRLTSGSTSGELFF. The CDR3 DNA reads TGTGCCAGCCGCTTAACTAGCGGGAGTACTTCCGGGGAGCTGTTTTTT.

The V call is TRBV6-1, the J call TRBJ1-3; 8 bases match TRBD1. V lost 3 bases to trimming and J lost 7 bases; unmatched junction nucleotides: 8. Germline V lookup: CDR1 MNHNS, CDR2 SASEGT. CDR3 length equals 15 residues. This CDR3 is CASSEAQGTGNTIYF. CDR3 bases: TGTGCCAGCAGTGAGGCTCAAGGGACAGGCAACACCATATATTTT.

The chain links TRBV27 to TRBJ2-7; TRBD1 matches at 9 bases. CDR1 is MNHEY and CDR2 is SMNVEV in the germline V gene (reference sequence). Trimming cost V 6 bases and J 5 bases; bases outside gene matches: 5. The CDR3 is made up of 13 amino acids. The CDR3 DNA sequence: TGTGCCAGCAGAAGGACAGGGGCCAACGAGCAGTACTTC. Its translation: CASRRTGANEQYF.

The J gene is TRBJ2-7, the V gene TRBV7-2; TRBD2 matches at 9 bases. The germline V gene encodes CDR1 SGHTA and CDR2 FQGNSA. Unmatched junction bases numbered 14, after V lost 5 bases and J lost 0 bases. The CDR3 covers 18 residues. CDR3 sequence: CASSETPEGSGSSYEQYF. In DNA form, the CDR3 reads TGTGCCAGCAGCGAAACGCCTGAGGGTAGCGGGAGCTCCTACGAGCAGTACTTC.

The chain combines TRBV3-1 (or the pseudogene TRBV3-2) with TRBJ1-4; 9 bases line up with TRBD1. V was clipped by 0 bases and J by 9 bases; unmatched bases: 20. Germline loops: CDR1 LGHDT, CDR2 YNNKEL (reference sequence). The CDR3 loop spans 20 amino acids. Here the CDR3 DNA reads TGTGCCAGCAGCCAAGATGCTCGGCGGTCGGCTTGGACAGGGGCCCAAAAACTGTTTTTT. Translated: CASSQDARRSAWTGAQKLFF.

The CDR3 region is CASLGEQETQYF. The CDR3 coding sequence is TGTGCCAGCCTAGGAGAACAAGAGACCCAGTACTTC. The chain combines TRBV7-3 with TRBJ2-5; no reliable D call. Germline V gives CDR1 SGHTA, CDR2 FQGTGA. V shed 8 bases and J shed 2 bases, with 9 bases lying between them. The CDR3 sequence is 12 residues long. Full variable domain (rest looked up from reference TRBV7-3 and TRBJ2-5): GAGVSQTPSNKVTEKGKYVELRCDPISGHTALYWYRQSLGQGPEFLIYFQGTGAADDSGLPNDRFFAVRPEGSVSTLKIQRTERGDSAVYLCASLGEQETQYFGPGTRLLVL.

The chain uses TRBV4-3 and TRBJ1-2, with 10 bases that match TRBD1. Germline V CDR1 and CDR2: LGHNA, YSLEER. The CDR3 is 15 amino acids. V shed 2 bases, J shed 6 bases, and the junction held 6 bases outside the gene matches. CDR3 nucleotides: TGCGCCAGCAGCCAATGGGGACAGGGGAGGGATGGCTACACCTTC. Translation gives CASSQWGQGRDGYTF.

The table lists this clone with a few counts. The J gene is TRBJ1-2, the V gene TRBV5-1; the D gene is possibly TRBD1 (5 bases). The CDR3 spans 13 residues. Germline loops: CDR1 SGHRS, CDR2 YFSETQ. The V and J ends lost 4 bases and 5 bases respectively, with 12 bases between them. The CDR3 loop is CASSAREGYGYTF. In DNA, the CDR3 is TGCGCCAGCAGCGCCAGGGAAGGGTATGGCTACACCTTC.

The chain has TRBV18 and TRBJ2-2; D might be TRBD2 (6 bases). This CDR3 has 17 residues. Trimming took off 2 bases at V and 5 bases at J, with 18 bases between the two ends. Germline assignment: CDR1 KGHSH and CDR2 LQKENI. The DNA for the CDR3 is TGTGCCAGCTCACCATTATCTCTACGGCTAGCGACCGGGGAGCTGTTTTTT. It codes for CASSPLSLRLATGELFF.

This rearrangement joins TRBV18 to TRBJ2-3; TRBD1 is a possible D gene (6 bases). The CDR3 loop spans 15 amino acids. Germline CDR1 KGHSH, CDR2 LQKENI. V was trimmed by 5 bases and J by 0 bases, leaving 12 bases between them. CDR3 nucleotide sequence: TGTGCCAGCTCATTACAGGGCGCTAGCACAGATACGCAGTATTTT. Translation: CASSLQGASTDTQYF.

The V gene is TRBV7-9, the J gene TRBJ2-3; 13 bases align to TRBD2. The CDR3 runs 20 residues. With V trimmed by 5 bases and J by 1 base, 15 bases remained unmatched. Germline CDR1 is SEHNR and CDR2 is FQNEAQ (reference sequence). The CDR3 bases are TGTGCCAGCAGCACCCGATGGACTAGCGGGAGAGACCGGGGCACAGATACGCAGTATTTT. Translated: CASSTRWTSGRDRGTDTQYF.

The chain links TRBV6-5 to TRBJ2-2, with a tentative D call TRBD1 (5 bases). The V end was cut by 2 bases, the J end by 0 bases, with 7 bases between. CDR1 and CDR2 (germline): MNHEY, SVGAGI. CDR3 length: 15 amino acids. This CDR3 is CASSYRTTNTGELFF. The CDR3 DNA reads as TGTGCCAGCAGTTACCGGACAACGAACACCGGGGAGCTGTTTTTT.

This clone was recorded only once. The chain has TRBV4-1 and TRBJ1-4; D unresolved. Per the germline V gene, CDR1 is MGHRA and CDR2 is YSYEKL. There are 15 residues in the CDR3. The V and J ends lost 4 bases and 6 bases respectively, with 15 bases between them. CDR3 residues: CASSLDASAYEKLFF. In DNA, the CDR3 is TGCGCCAGCAGCCTAGACGCCAGCGCGTATGAAAAACTGTTTTTT.

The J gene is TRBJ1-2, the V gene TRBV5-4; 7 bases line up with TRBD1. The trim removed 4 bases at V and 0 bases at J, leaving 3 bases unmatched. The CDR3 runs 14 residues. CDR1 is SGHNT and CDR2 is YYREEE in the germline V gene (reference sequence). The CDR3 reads CASSQDRSNYGYTF. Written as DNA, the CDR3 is TGTGCCAGCAGCCAGGACAGGTCTAACTATGGCTACACCTTC.

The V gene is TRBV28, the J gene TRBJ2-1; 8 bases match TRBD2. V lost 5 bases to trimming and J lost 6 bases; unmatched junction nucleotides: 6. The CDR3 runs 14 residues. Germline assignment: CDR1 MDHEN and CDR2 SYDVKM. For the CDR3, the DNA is TGTGCCAGCAGTAATCGGGAGGGCCTCAATGAGCAGTTCTTC. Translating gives CASSNREGLNEQFF.

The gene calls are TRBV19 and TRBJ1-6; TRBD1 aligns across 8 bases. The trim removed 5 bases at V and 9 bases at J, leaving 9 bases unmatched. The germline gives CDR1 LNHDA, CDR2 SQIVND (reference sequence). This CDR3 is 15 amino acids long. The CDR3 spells CASSDDRTGISPLHF. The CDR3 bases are TGTGCCAGTAGTGACGACCGGACAGGGATTTCACCCCTCCACTTT.

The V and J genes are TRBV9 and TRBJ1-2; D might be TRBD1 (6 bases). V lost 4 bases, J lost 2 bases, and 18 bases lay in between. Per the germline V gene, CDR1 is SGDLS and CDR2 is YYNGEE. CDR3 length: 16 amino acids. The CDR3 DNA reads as TGTGCCAGCAGCCAGCAGAGCAGGGGCCCGAACTATGGCTACACCTTC. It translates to CASSQQSRGPNYGYTF. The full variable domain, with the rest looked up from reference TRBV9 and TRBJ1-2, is DSGVTQTPKHLITATGQRVTLRCSPRSGDLSVYWYQQSLDQGLQFLIQYYNGEERAKGNILERFSAQQFPDLHSELNLSSLELGDSALYFCASSQQSRGPNYGYTFGSGTRLTVV.

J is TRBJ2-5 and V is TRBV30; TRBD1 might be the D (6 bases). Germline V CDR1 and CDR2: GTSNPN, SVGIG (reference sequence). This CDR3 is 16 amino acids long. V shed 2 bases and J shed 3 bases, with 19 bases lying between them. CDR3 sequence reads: CAWSPIGQMLKETQYF. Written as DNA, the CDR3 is TGTGCCTGGAGTCCCATAGGACAGATGCTTAAAGAGACCCAGTACTTC.

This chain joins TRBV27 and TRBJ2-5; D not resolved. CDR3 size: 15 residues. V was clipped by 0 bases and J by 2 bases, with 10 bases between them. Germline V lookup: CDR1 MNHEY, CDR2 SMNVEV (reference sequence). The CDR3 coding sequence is TGTGCCAGCAGTTTATCGTTCCCAGGACAAGAGACCCAGTACTTC. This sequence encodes CASSLSFPGQETQYF.

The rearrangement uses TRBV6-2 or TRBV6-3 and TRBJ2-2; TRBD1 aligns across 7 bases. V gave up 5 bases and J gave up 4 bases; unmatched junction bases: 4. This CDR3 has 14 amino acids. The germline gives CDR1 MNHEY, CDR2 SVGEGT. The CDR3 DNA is TGTGCCAGCAGTCCGCAGGGGGTCACCGGGGAGCTGTTTTTT. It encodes CASSPQGVTGELFF.

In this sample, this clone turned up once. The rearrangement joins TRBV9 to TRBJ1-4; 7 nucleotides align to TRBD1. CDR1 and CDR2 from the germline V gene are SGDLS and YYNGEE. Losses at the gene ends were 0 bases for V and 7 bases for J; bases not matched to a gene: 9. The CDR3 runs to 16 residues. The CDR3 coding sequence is TGTGCCAGCAGCGTAGGGCTAGGGGGCGTGGGTGAAAAACTGTTTTTT. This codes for CASSVGLGGVGEKLFF.

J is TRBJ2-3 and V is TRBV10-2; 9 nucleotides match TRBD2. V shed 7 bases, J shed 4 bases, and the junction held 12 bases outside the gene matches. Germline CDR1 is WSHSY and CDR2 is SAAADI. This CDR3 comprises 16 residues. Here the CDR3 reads CASTPLLAGSPDTQYF. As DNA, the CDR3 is TGCGCCAGCACGCCTCTCCTAGCGGGATCGCCAGATACGCAGTATTTT.

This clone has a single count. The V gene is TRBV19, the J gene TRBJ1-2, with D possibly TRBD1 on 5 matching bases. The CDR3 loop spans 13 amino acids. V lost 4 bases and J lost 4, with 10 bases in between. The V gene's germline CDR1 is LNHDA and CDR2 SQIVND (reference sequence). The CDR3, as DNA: TGTGCCAGTAGTAAACGACAGATCTATGGCTACACCTTC. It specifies CASSKRQIYGYTF.